The 20 T cell receptor beta chains below come from one sample, sequenced in a study of blood T cell repertoires in COVID-19. TCRdb keeps only in-frame clones here, not all; method: immunoSEQ multiplex PCR. The sample holds some 300,000 clones; around 88% are singletons and the top ten take roughly 7%. Material: peripheral blood. These receptors were obtained from a young woman who had recovered from COVID-19.

The chain links TRBV2 to TRBJ2-7; D possibly corresponds to TRBD1 (5 bases). V lost 3 bases, J lost 3 bases, and 12 bases lay in between. CDR1 is SNHLY and CDR2 is FYNNEI in the germline V gene. The CDR3 length is 14 residues. DNA of the CDR3: TGTGCCAGCAGTGATCCCCCCAGGGTCTACGAGCAGTACTTC. Encoded protein: CASSDPPRVYEQYF.

This rearrangement joins TRBV2 to TRBJ1-5; D is uncertain. The germline V gene has CDR1 SNHLY and CDR2 FYNNEI. This CDR3 comprises 15 residues. Trimming removed 2 bases from V and 4 bases from J, with 12 bases in between. The CDR3 is CASSEWSGRNQPQHF. The CDR3 region has the DNA TGTGCCAGCAGTGAATGGTCGGGAAGGAATCAGCCCCAGCATTTT.

A few counts support this clone. The chain has TRBV7-9 and TRBJ2-2, with a possible D match to TRBD1 (6 bases). The ends were cut back, 6 bases at V and 0 bases at J, with 11 bases in the middle. The CDR3 extends over 15 amino acids. The germline V gene has CDR1 SEHNR and CDR2 FQNEAQ (reference sequence). The chain's CDR3 is CASREGTSNTGELFF. For the CDR3, the DNA is TGTGCCAGCAGGGAAGGGACATCGAACACCGGGGAGCTGTTTTTT.

This clone was observed a few times. This chain connects TRBV6-1 to TRBJ1-5, with D maybe TRBD1 (5 bases). This CDR3 is built from 17 residues. CDR1 and CDR2 (germline): MNHNS, SASEGT. Trimming took off 1 base at V and 2 bases at J, with 15 bases between the two ends. The CDR3 loop is CASSEGPFGGGNQPQHF. The CDR3 nucleotides are TGTGCCAGCAGTGAAGGGCCCTTCGGAGGGGGCAATCAGCCCCAGCATTTT.

This sequence joins TRBV6-1 and TRBJ1-1, with D unclear. CDR1 and CDR2 from the germline V gene are MNHNS and SASEGT. The CDR3 is made up of 14 amino acids. The V end lost 1 base, the J end lost 0 bases, and 6 bases lay between the germline ends. CDR3 sequence reads: CASSEGTLNTEAFF. The CDR3 DNA sequence: TGTGCCAGCAGTGAAGGAACTTTGAACACTGAAGCTTTCTTT.

The J gene is TRBJ2-2, the V gene TRBV30; TRBD1 aligns across 7 bases. J gave up 3 bases and V 5 bases, and 15 bases lay outside the gene matches. The CDR3 extends over 17 amino acids. From germline, CDR1 is GTSNPN and CDR2 SVGIG (reference sequence). The CDR3 nucleotides read TGTGCCTGGGCCCCCAAGGATAGGGGGCCTTACACCGGGGAGCTGTTTTTT. As protein: CAWAPKDRGPYTGELFF.

J is TRBJ2-7 and V is TRBV18; 11 nucleotides agree with TRBD1. V lost 2 bases to trimming and J lost 4 bases; unmatched junction nucleotides: 19. Germline CDR1 reads KGHSH; CDR2 reads LQKENI. There are 20 residues in the CDR3. The CDR3 DNA reads TGTGCCAGCTCACCAGGATTCCGGGACAGGGGGTCCAGTTTTATTTACGAGCAGTACTTC. Amino acid sequence: CASSPGFRDRGSSFIYEQYF. The whole variable domain, filled in from reference TRBV18 and TRBJ2-7, reads NAGVMQNPRHLVRRRGQEARLRCSPMKGHSHVYWYRQLPEEGLKFMVYLQKENIIDESGMPKERFSAEFPKEGPSILRIQQVVRGDSAAYFCASSPGFRDRGSSFIYEQYFGPGTRLTVT.

The chain recombines TRBV18 with TRBJ1-5, with 8 bases matching TRBD1. Losses at the gene ends were 5 bases for V and 2 bases for J; bases not matched to a gene: 5. Germline assignment: CDR1 KGHSH and CDR2 LQKENI. The CDR3 has 15 amino acids. CDR3 protein: CASSAGGGGNQPQHF. Written as DNA, the CDR3 is TGTGCCAGCTCAGCAGGGGGCGGCGGCAATCAGCCCCAGCATTTT. Based on the CDR3 plus reference TRBV18 and TRBJ1-5, the full variable domain is NAGVMQNPRHLVRRRGQEARLRCSPMKGHSHVYWYRQLPEEGLKFMVYLQKENIIDESGMPKERFSAEFPKEGPSILRIQQVVRGDSAAYFCASSAGGGGNQPQHFGDGTRLSIL.

This rearrangement joins TRBV2 to TRBJ2-3, with D possibly being TRBD1 (5 bases). The CDR3 covers 16 residues. Germline assignment: CDR1 SNHLY and CDR2 FYNNEI. Trimming took off 4 bases at V and 6 bases at J, with 20 bases between the two ends. The CDR3 DNA reads as TGTGCCAGCAGTGTAGGTTGGCAGGGAAGGTTTGATACGCAGTATTTT. This translates into CASSVGWQGRFDTQYF.

This chain uses TRBV18 with TRBJ2-1, with 8 positions matching TRBD1. Germline V gene data show CDR1 as KGHSH and CDR2 as LQKENI. The junction had 5 bases not matched to a gene; V was cut back by 3 bases and J by 1 base. The CDR3 sequence is 16 residues long. The CDR3: CASSPDRGESYNEQFF. The CDR3 DNA reads as TGTGCCAGCTCACCTGACAGGGGAGAATCCTACAATGAGCAGTTCTTC.

The gene calls are TRBV2 and TRBJ2-7; 7 nucleotides align to TRBD1. Germline V gives CDR1 SNHLY, CDR2 FYNNEI. V lost 0 bases and J lost 5; bases outside the gene matches: 13. This CDR3 is built from 17 residues. The CDR3 protein is CASSEALRGGVKDEQYF. The CDR3 region has the DNA TGTGCCAGCAGTGAAGCGCTTCGAGGGGGCGTGAAGGACGAGCAGTACTTC.

This chain links TRBV19 with TRBJ2-5; no clear D. The CDR3 is 13 residues long. In germline, CDR1 is LNHDA, CDR2 SQIVND (reference sequence). V was shortened by 1 base and J by 5 bases, with 8 bases between the two germline ends. For the CDR3, the DNA is TGTGCCAGTAGTATAGGGTTCGGGGAGACCCAGTACTTC. Protein: CASSIGFGETQYF.

In nucleotides, the CDR3 is TGCGCCAGCAGGGAGCGGGGAAGCACAGATACGCAGTATTTT. Protein sequence: CASRERGSTDTQYF. The chain recombines TRBV10-2 with TRBJ2-3; 7 positions match TRBD2. CDR1 is WSHSY, CDR2 SAAADI, per germline. The ends lost 6 bases at V and 0 bases at J; junction bases unmatched: 3. CDR3 length: 14 residues.

This clone was counted a single time. The genes are TRBV2 and TRBJ1-3, with 7 bases matching TRBD1. The CDR3 is 15 amino acids. The germline gives CDR1 SNHLY, CDR2 FYNNEI. V was pared by 2 bases and J by 13 bases, with 14 bases of the junction left unmatched. The DNA for the CDR3 is TGTGCCAGCAGTGAATTAGGTCACAGGGGACACAGAATATATTTT. Its translation is CASSELGHRGHRIYF.

In this sample, this clone turned up once. V and J are TRBV28 and TRBJ1-2, with D tentatively TRBD1 (5 bases). Trimming took 6 bases from V and 4 from J, leaving 18 bases between them. This CDR3 contains 15 residues. Germline assignment: CDR1 MDHEN and CDR2 SYDVKM. This CDR3 is CASRRLRASRYGYTF. In DNA, the CDR3 is TGTGCCAGCAGGCGGCTCAGGGCCTCGCGCTATGGCTACACCTTC.

This chain joins TRBV19 and TRBJ1-5; D call uncertain. CDR3 length: 15 amino acids. Between the trimmed V and J ends, which lost 0 bases and 1 base, there was a span of 7 bases. Germline V gives CDR1 LNHDA, CDR2 SQIVND (reference sequence). In nucleotides, the CDR3 is TGTGCCAGTAGTATAGATCATCAAAGCAATCAGCCCCAGCATTTT. Translated: CASSIDHQSNQPQHF.

This rearrangement joins TRBV6-2 or TRBV6-3 to TRBJ2-3, with 8 bases lining up with TRBD2. The ends lost 0 bases at V and 1 base at J; junction bases unmatched: 6. The V gene's germline CDR1 is MNHEY and CDR2 SVGEGT. This CDR3 comprises 17 residues. The CDR3 reads CASSYSLTGGGTDTQYF. CDR3 DNA: TGTGCCAGCAGTTACTCCTTAACCGGGGGGGGCACAGATACGCAGTATTTT.

J is TRBJ2-6 and V is TRBV27, with a tentative D call TRBD2 (6 bases). Per germline, CDR1 MNHEY and CDR2 SMNVEV (reference sequence). V was cut by 6 bases and J by 2 bases, with 17 bases left in between. The CDR3 runs to 17 residues. Written as DNA, the CDR3 is TGTGCCAGCAGCCTAGGGGCAGGGAGGACTGGGGCCAACGTCCTGACTTTC. Translation: CASSLGAGRTGANVLTF.

J is TRBJ2-2 and V is TRBV28, with 8 bases lining up with TRBD2. After removal of 4 bases from V and 9 bases from J, the junction contained 1 base not matched to a gene. The CDR3 sequence is 12 residues long. CDR1 is MDHEN, CDR2 SYDVKM, per germline. This CDR3 reads CASSSGGRELFF. DNA of the CDR3: TGTGCCAGCAGTTCGGGGGGGCGGGAGCTGTTTTTT.

The chain is built from TRBV19 and TRBJ1-1; no clear D gene. Per the germline V gene, CDR1 is LNHDA and CDR2 is SQIVND (reference sequence). Trimming left V 3 bases short and J 1 base short, with 12 bases between. There are 15 residues in the CDR3. CDR3 loop: CASSMEAARNTEAFF. The CDR3 nucleotides are TGTGCCAGTAGTATGGAGGCAGCCCGGAACACTGAAGCTTTCTTT.